The 31 T cell receptor beta chains presented below share a single source sample, sequenced in a study of T cell changes during pregnancy in multiple sclerosis. Using immunoSEQ multiplex PCR, the repertoire was profiled, and TCRdb retains in-frame clones only, with some absent. The data hold some 100,000 clones, with around 92% observed a single time. Specimen: peripheral blood, collected before pregnancy. All receptors derive from a female donor with multiple sclerosis, enrolled in a pregnancy study.

The genes are TRBV4-1 and TRBJ2-5; 9 nucleotides agree with TRBD2. The CDR3 has 14 residues. The V gene end was trimmed by 4 bases and the J gene end by 1 base; junction bases not matched to a gene: 1. Germline V CDR1 and CDR2: MGHRA, YSYEKL. The CDR3 sequence is CASSLAGVQETQYF. DNA of the CDR3: TGCGCCAGCAGCCTAGCGGGGGTCCAAGAGACCCAGTACTTC.

V is TRBV27 and J is TRBJ2-1; D uncertain. Germline V gene lookup returns CDR1 MNHEY and CDR2 SMNVEV (reference sequence). Between the trimmed V and J ends, which lost 6 bases and 7 bases, there was a span of 10 bases. The CDR3 contains 12 residues. The CDR3 is CASSRVGNEQFF. In nucleotides, the CDR3 is TGTGCCAGCAGCCGTGTCGGGAATGAGCAGTTCTTC.

The CDR3 nucleotides read TGTGCCAGTAGTATCGGCGGGGGAGGCAATCAGCCCCAGCATTTT. Amino acid sequence: CASSIGGGGNQPQHF. The gene calls are TRBV19 and TRBJ1-5; tentatively, D is TRBD1 (5 bases). Per the germline V gene, CDR1 is LNHDA and CDR2 is SQIVND (reference sequence). The CDR3 sequence is 15 residues long. Trimming stripped 3 bases from V and 2 bases from J, with 11 bases between.

This clone has more than one count but fewer than ten. The CDR3 reads CASSPGTLIGYTF. CDR3 coding DNA: TGTGCCAGCAGTCCCGGGACTCTCATCGGCTACACCTTC. The rearrangement uses TRBV27 and TRBJ1-2; possible D gene TRBD1, 5 bases. CDR3 length: 13 residues. Germline assignment: CDR1 MNHEY and CDR2 SMNVEV (reference sequence). V was trimmed by 5 bases and J by 8 bases, leaving 15 bases between them.

The chain uses TRBV5-6 and TRBJ2-7, with TRBD1 identical over 10 bases. Germline-derived CDR1 and CDR2 are SGHDT and YYEEEE. The CDR3 totals 15 residues. With V trimmed by 1 base and J by 3 bases, 4 bases remained unmatched. CDR3 sequence: CASSLPGQGGYEQYF. CDR3 in DNA: TGTGCCAGCAGCTTGCCTGGACAGGGGGGCTACGAGCAGTACTTC.

This sequence joins TRBV2 and TRBJ1-4; D is undetermined. Germline loops: CDR1 SNHLY, CDR2 FYNNEI. V dropped 5 bases and J dropped 0 bases, with 7 bases sitting between them. This CDR3 contains 14 residues. CDR3 in amino acids: CASSPVATNEKLFF. As DNA, the CDR3 is TGTGCCAGCAGTCCGGTTGCAACTAATGAAAAACTGTTTTTT.

The chain has TRBV15 and TRBJ2-2, with D possibly TRBD2 on 7 matching bases. V shed 1 base and J shed 7 bases, with 16 bases lying between them. This CDR3 spans 16 amino acids. CDR1 and CDR2 (germline): LNHNV, YYDKDF (reference sequence). The CDR3 loop is CATSRGLGGQGGELFF. The CDR3 DNA is TGTGCCACCAGCAGAGGATTGGGGGGGCAAGGCGGGGAGCTGTTTTTT.

For this clone: The junction differs from germline at one of its ends, possibly a read error. The V and J genes are TRBV30 and TRBJ1-1, with no clear D. Germline CDR1 GTSNPN, CDR2 SVGIG (reference sequence). The CDR3 length is 11 residues. For the CDR3, the DNA is TGTGCCGCCTCCGAGAACGCTGAAGCTTTCTTT. Translated: CAASENAEAFF.

To note about this clone: The junction shows a germline mismatch at one end, possibly a read error. The V gene is TRBV30, the J gene TRBJ2-7; the match to TRBD1 covers 8 bases. This CDR3 has 13 residues. Germline V CDR1 and CDR2: GTSNPN, SVGIG (reference sequence). The CDR3 sequence: CAWSASGTGGPNF. The CDR3 DNA reads as TGTGCCTGGAGTGCCTCTGGGACAGGTGGTCCAAACTTC.

The chain couples TRBV5-1 to TRBJ2-7; a weak D match, TRBD1 (5 bases). Germline values: CDR1 SGHRS, CDR2 YFSETQ. V shed 4 bases and J shed 0 bases, with 17 bases lying between them. This CDR3 region has 16 residues. The CDR3 region has the DNA TGCGCCAGCAGCATACTACAGGCCTCTAGCTCCTACGAGCAGTACTTC. It is translated as CASSILQASSSYEQYF.

CDR3 nucleotides: TGTGCCAGCAGAGAGGACAGGGGGTTTGTATACGAGCAGTACTTC. Protein: CASREDRGFVYEQYF. V gene TRBV6-1 combines with J gene TRBJ2-7; the match to TRBD1 covers 10 bases. Germline loops: CDR1 MNHNS, CDR2 SASEGT. The junction had 9 bases not matched to a gene; V was cut back by 6 bases and J by 4 bases. The CDR3 has 15 residues.

V gene TRBV14 combines with J gene TRBJ2-5; TRBD1 agrees at 8 bases. CDR3 length: 14 amino acids. CDR1 and CDR2 (germline): SGHDN, FVKESK. After removal of 4 bases from V and 5 bases from J, the junction contained 6 bases not matched to a gene. CDR3 coding DNA: TGTGCCAGCAGCCCGACAGGGGCATGGGAGACCCAGTACTTC. Protein: CASSPTGAWETQYF. Supplemented by reference TRBV14 and TRBJ2-5, the full variable domain reads EAGVTQFPSHSVIEKGQTVTLRCDPISGHDNLYWYRRVMGKEIKFLLHFVKESKQDESGMPNNRFLAERTGGTYSTLKVQPAELEDSGVYFCASSPTGAWETQYFGPGTRLLVL.

V usage is TRBV2 and J usage is TRBJ2-1, with 9 bases that match TRBD2. Germline loops: CDR1 SNHLY, CDR2 FYNNEI. CDR3 length: 12 amino acids. The V and J ends lost 7 bases and 6 bases, in that order; junction bases with no gene match: 1. This chain's CDR3 is CASKREANEQFF. The CDR3 coding sequence is TGTGCCAGCAAGCGGGAGGCCAATGAGCAGTTCTTC.

The chain has TRBV19 and TRBJ2-1; TRBD1 aligns across 7 bases. The CDR3 sequence is 14 residues long. V dropped 6 bases and J dropped 0; count of bases not matched to a gene: 2. In germline, CDR1 is LNHDA, CDR2 SQIVND (reference sequence). The CDR3 is CASSPGGSYNEQFF. CDR3 nucleotides: TGTGCCAGTAGCCCAGGGGGCTCCTACAATGAGCAGTTCTTC.

This chain links TRBV7-9 with TRBJ1-3, with a weak D call TRBD1 (6 bases). Per germline, CDR1 SEHNR and CDR2 FQNEAQ (reference sequence). The CDR3 is made up of 16 amino acids. V was trimmed by 6 bases and J by 4 bases, leaving 19 bases between them. The CDR3 DNA is TGTGCCAGCAGTCCCACCTACAGGGTATACGGAAACACCATATATTTT. Its translation is CASSPTYRVYGNTIYF.

J is TRBJ2-3 and V is TRBV28; TRBD2 matches 9 bases. J was trimmed by 5 bases and V by 7 bases; bases with no gene match: 10. The germline gives CDR1 MDHEN, CDR2 SYDVKM. The CDR3 runs to 15 residues. CDR3 sequence: CASTQGSGRGDTQYF. The CDR3 DNA is TGTGCCAGCACCCAAGGTAGCGGGAGAGGAGATACGCAGTATTTT.

The CDR3 DNA follows: TGTGCCAGCAGCTCTCGGGACAGGGGGCAAGGCGAGCAGTACTTC. Translated: CASSSRDRGQGEQYF. The V call is TRBV7-9, the J call TRBJ2-7; TRBD1 matches at 12 bases. The CDR3 is made up of 15 amino acids. V lost 4 bases, J lost 6 bases, and 7 bases stayed unmatched. Germline values: CDR1 SEHNR, CDR2 FQNEAQ (reference sequence). The variable domain in full, completed from reference TRBV7-9 and TRBJ2-7, reads DTGVSQNPRHKITKRGQNVTFRCDPISEHNRLYWYRQTLGQGPEFLTYFQNEAQLEKSRLLSDRFSAERPKGSFSTLEIQRTEQGDSAMYLCASSSRDRGQGEQYFGPGTRLTVT.

V is TRBV18 and J is TRBJ1-1; the D is unclear. Germline V lookup: CDR1 KGHSH, CDR2 LQKENI. The CDR3 sequence is 13 residues long. Between the trimmed V and J ends, which lost 8 bases and 6 bases, there was a span of 16 bases. CDR3 nucleotide sequence: TGTGCCAGCGATTCAGGCCAGATGGCTGAAGCTTTCTTT. Translation gives CASDSGQMAEAFF.

V is TRBV30 and J is TRBJ1-5; D is perhaps TRBD1 (6 bases). CDR1 and CDR2 (germline): GTSNPN, SVGIG (reference sequence). The ends were cut back, 2 bases at V and 5 bases at J, with 19 bases in the middle. The CDR3 totals 16 residues. The CDR3 sequence: CAWSPRTGGRDQPQHF. In DNA, the CDR3 is TGTGCCTGGAGTCCTCGGACGGGGGGCAGGGATCAGCCCCAGCATTTT.

The chain joins TRBV7-2 to TRBJ1-2; no reliable D call. The germline V and J ends were trimmed by 4 bases and 10 bases, with 19 bases remaining between them. The CDR3 has 14 residues. Germline V gene lookup returns CDR1 SGHTA and CDR2 FQGNSA. The CDR3 region has the DNA TGTGCCAGCAGCTCGGAGGTCGGGTCTAGCAACTACACCTTC. This codes for CASSSEVGSSNYTF.

The chain employs TRBV7-2 and TRBJ2-2; weak D call: TRBD2 (7 bases). The germline V gene has CDR1 SGHTA and CDR2 FQGNSA. The CDR3 spans 17 residues. Trimming stripped 5 bases from V and 1 base from J, with 17 bases between. In DNA form, the CDR3 reads TGTGCCAGCAGCCCTGGGGGGAGGGGGATGAACACCGGGGAGCTGTTTTTT. Translated, it gives CASSPGGRGMNTGELFF.

V is TRBV30 and J is TRBJ2-7; no clear D. The CDR3 runs 13 residues. Germline V gene lookup returns CDR1 GTSNPN and CDR2 SVGIG (reference sequence). Trimming pared 0 bases from V and 0 bases from J, leaving 6 bases between. In nucleotides, the CDR3 is TGTGCCTGGAGTGTTGGCAGCTCCTACGAGCAGTACTTC. Its protein product is CAWSVGSSYEQYF.

The gene calls are TRBV5-1 and TRBJ2-7, with 9 bases identical to TRBD2. With V trimmed by 2 bases and J by 1 base, 1 base remained unmatched. CDR1 is SGHRS and CDR2 is YFSETQ in the germline V gene. The CDR3 totals 14 residues. DNA of the CDR3: TGCGCCAGCAGCTTACTAGCGGGTTCCTACGAGCAGTACTTC. Protein: CASSLLAGSYEQYF.

The genes are TRBV13 and TRBJ1-1, with no clear D. CDR3 size: 14 residues. Germline lookup yields CDR1 PRHDT and CDR2 FYEKMQ (reference sequence). Trimming removed 5 bases from V and 2 bases from J, with 12 bases in between. CDR3 amino acids: CASSKRGGNTEAFF. DNA of the CDR3: TGTGCCAGCAGCAAACGAGGCGGCAACACTGAAGCTTTCTTT.

The rearrangement uses TRBV5-8 and TRBJ2-2, with 7 bases identical to TRBD1. From germline, CDR1 is SGHTS and CDR2 YDEGEE. The length of the CDR3 is 16 residues. Trimming at V came to 1 base and at J to 4 bases, leaving 7 bases not matched to a gene. The CDR3 DNA follows: TGTGCCAGCAGCTTGAACAGGGGAGATAGCACCGGGGAGCTGTTTTTT. Translation gives CASSLNRGDSTGELFF.

The chain joins TRBV19 to TRBJ2-7; TRBD1 matches 7 bases. The CDR3 is 14 residues long. V lost 6 bases, J lost 7 bases, and 12 bases stayed unmatched. Germline loops: CDR1 LNHDA, CDR2 SQIVND (reference sequence). In nucleotides, the CDR3 is TGTGCCAGTAGAGACGTCGGCAGGGGGTGGGAGCAGTACTTC. Translation gives CASRDVGRGWEQYF.

The chain links TRBV5-1 to TRBJ2-3, with D perhaps TRBD2 (5 bases). Trimming stripped 1 base from V and 1 base from J, with 13 bases between. Germline values: CDR1 SGHRS, CDR2 YFSETQ. The CDR3 has 16 residues. CDR3 region: CASSLRGIGGTDTQYF. The CDR3 DNA reads as TGCGCCAGCAGCTTGCGAGGGATCGGGGGCACAGATACGCAGTATTTT.

The genes are TRBV18 and TRBJ2-1; TRBD2 aligns across 8 bases. J gave up 2 bases and V 2 bases, and 8 bases lay outside the gene matches. Germline CDR1 reads KGHSH; CDR2 reads LQKENI. The CDR3 length is 17 residues. This CDR3 reads CASSPDTSGGTYNEQFF. As DNA, the CDR3 is TGTGCCAGCTCACCAGATACTAGCGGTGGAACCTACAATGAGCAGTTCTTC.

This clone occurred once. The chain combines TRBV19 with TRBJ1-3, with TRBD1 as a possible D gene (5 bases). CDR3 length equals 15 residues. The germline V gene has CDR1 LNHDA and CDR2 SQIVND (reference sequence). V was cut by 6 bases and J by 0 bases, with 12 bases left in between. CDR3 residues: CASRLDSYSGNTIYF. The CDR3 DNA reads as TGTGCCAGTAGGCTTGACAGCTACTCTGGAAACACCATATATTTT.

J is TRBJ1-2 and V is TRBV4-1; D is unresolved. Trimming shortened V by 4 bases and J by 8 bases, and 11 bases separated the two germline ends. Germline assignment: CDR1 MGHRA and CDR2 YSYEKL. The CDR3 length is 12 residues. The CDR3 bases are TGCGCCAGCAGCCCATTGGCGGGGGGCTACACCTTC. Translation gives CASSPLAGGYTF.

V and J are TRBV19 and TRBJ1-1, with 8 bases that match TRBD1. CDR1 is LNHDA and CDR2 is SQIVND in the germline V gene (reference sequence). Unmatched junction bases numbered 2, after V lost 7 bases and J lost 1 base. This CDR3 is 13 amino acids long. CDR3 nucleotide sequence: TGTGCCAGTACAGGGGGCTGGAACACTGAAGCTTTCTTT. Translated, it gives CASTGGWNTEAFF.